The 27 T cell receptor beta chains listed next were all sequenced from one sample in a study of cytomegalovirus exposure and HLA in healthy donors. The PCR used 60 Vbeta and 13 Jbeta primers. Only in-frame clones appear in the TCRdb table, and some are missing; sequencing was by immunoSEQ multiplex PCR. The repertoire holds 200,000 to 300,000 clones, with 85% as singletons. The sequenced sample consisted of PBMCs. The receptors derive from a girl aged 2 to 10 in good health and CMV-seronegative.

V and J are TRBV10-3 and TRBJ1-2, with TRBD1 as a possible D gene (6 bases). The CDR3 consists of 13 residues. V lost 6 bases, J lost 6 bases, and 14 bases lay in between. The germline CDR1 and CDR2 sequences are ENHRY and SYGVKD. The CDR3 protein is CAIRPMGADGYTF. CDR3 DNA: TGTGCCATCAGACCTATGGGGGCGGATGGCTACACCTTC.

The chain uses TRBV4-2 and TRBJ1-1, with a possible D match to TRBD1 (6 bases). Looked up from germline, CDR1 is LGHNA and CDR2 is YNFKEQ. CDR3 length equals 16 residues. Trimming stripped 3 bases from V and 6 bases from J, with 20 bases between. CDR3: CASSQDPQGSWSEAFF. The CDR3 bases are TGTGCCAGCAGCCAGGACCCCCAGGGGAGTTGGTCTGAAGCTTTCTTT.

The chain joins TRBV30 to TRBJ2-5; perhaps TRBD1 as D (6 bases). Trimming removed 3 bases at V and 3 bases at J, with 23 bases between. The CDR3 sequence is 17 residues long. Per germline, CDR1 GTSNPN and CDR2 SVGIG (reference sequence). The CDR3 region has the DNA TGTGCCTGGAGCGCCGGGGTGGGGGCGAGCCTTAAAGAGACCCAGTACTTC. It specifies CAWSAGVGASLKETQYF. The variable domain in full, completed from reference TRBV30 and TRBJ2-5, reads SQTIHQWPATLVQPVGSPLSLECTVEGTSNPNLYWYRQAAGRGLQLLFYSVGIGQISSEVPQNLSASRPQDRQFILSSKKLLLSDSGFYLCAWSAGVGASLKETQYFGPGTRLLVL.

The DNA of the CDR3 is TGTGCCAGCAGCTTAGGTTTAGGGGCAGGGTCCTCCTACGAGCAGTACTTC. Translation gives CASSLGLGAGSSYEQYF. The chain recombines TRBV7-9 with TRBJ2-7, with a weak D call TRBD1 (5 bases). There are 17 residues in the CDR3. V lost 1 base to trimming and J lost 0 bases, with 16 bases between them. The V gene's germline CDR1 is SEHNR and CDR2 FQNEAQ (reference sequence).

The chain combines TRBV7-2 with TRBJ2-2, with TRBD2 matching over 8 bases. Germline V CDR1 and CDR2: SGHTA, FQGNSA. The CDR3 is 16 amino acids. V was clipped by 6 bases and J by 4 bases; unmatched bases: 10. Written as DNA, the CDR3 is TGTGCCAGCAGGTGGGGGGCGGGAGGCCTCACCGGGGAGCTGTTTTTT. As protein: CASRWGAGGLTGELFF.

The CDR3 sequence is CAWSVRRRLNTEAFF. The CDR3 DNA follows: TGTGCCTGGAGTGTACGTAGGCGGCTGAACACTGAAGCTTTCTTT. The V gene is TRBV30, the J gene TRBJ1-1, with D unresolved. This CDR3 is 15 amino acids long. Germline lookup yields CDR1 GTSNPN and CDR2 SVGIG (reference sequence). The V gene lost 0 bases and the J gene lost 0 bases, with 11 bases spanning the gap.

The chain has TRBV5-6 and TRBJ2-7; D not resolved. CDR1 and CDR2 (germline): SGHDT, YYEEEE. With 2 bases removed from V and 7 bases from J, the gap between germline ends came to 13 bases. The CDR3 runs 13 residues. The CDR3 DNA sequence: TGTGCCAGCAGCTTAACGGCTCAGCGTGAGCAGTACTTC. Amino acids: CASSLTAQREQYF.

This chain links TRBV5-1 with TRBJ2-7; D is possibly TRBD1 (5 bases). V lost 4 bases and J 0 bases, leaving 11 bases between the germline ends. The CDR3 is 14 amino acids. Germline CDR1 reads SGHRS; CDR2 reads YFSETQ. The CDR3 spells CASSVGPGSYEQYF. In DNA form, the CDR3 reads TGCGCCAGCAGCGTGGGGCCAGGCTCCTACGAGCAGTACTTC.

The chain has TRBV7-9 and TRBJ1-5; D call uncertain. Trimming pared 5 bases from V and 0 bases from J, leaving 17 bases between. The CDR3 is 17 residues long. Germline lookup yields CDR1 SEHNR and CDR2 FQNEAQ (reference sequence). CDR3 in amino acids: CASSQFRARNSNQPQHF. The CDR3 DNA sequence: TGTGCCAGCAGCCAATTTCGAGCTAGGAATAGCAATCAGCCCCAGCATTTT.

CDR3 bases: TGCGCCAGCAGCTTGACGGGCACAGATACGCAGTATTTT. This codes for CASSLTGTDTQYF. This chain connects TRBV5-1 to TRBJ2-3; no firm D call. V lost 1 base and J lost 1, with 4 bases in between. CDR3 length: 13 residues. In germline, CDR1 is SGHRS, CDR2 YFSETQ.

The chain joins TRBV10-3 to TRBJ2-5; 8 nucleotides line up with TRBD2. The CDR3 loop spans 14 amino acids. Per germline, CDR1 ENHRY and CDR2 SYGVKD. J lost 2 bases, V lost 8 bases, and 7 bases had no gene match. CDR3 loop: CAIAAGGPQETQYF. The CDR3 nucleotides are TGTGCCATCGCCGCGGGGGGCCCTCAAGAGACCCAGTACTTC.

This chain links TRBV29-1 with TRBJ1-1; 8 bases are shared with TRBD1. V lost 5 bases to trimming and J lost 4 bases; unmatched junction nucleotides: 18. Germline CDR1 SQVTM, CDR2 ANQGSEA. The CDR3 is 17 amino acids. The chain's CDR3 is CSVWAIPPQGGGTEAFF. As DNA, the CDR3 is TGCAGCGTTTGGGCAATCCCACCACAGGGGGGCGGCACTGAAGCTTTCTTT.

This chain links TRBV7-2 with TRBJ1-5; TRBD1 is a possible D gene (5 bases). The germline V gene has CDR1 SGHTA and CDR2 FQGNSA. With 1 base removed from V and 7 bases from J, the gap between germline ends came to 14 bases. The CDR3 spans 15 residues. CDR3 DNA sequence: TGTGCCAGCAGCTTAGTTTTTGGGGCAGGACAGCCCCAGCATTTT. Protein sequence: CASSLVFGAGQPQHF.

The chain recombines TRBV5-1 with TRBJ1-2; D remains ambiguous. The germline CDR1 and CDR2 sequences are SGHRS and YFSETQ. The V end was cut by 1 base, the J end by 8 bases, with 15 bases between. CDR3 size: 14 residues. CDR3: CASSLQASGRGYTF. The CDR3 coding sequence is TGCGCCAGCAGCTTGCAGGCTTCTGGCCGGGGCTACACCTTC.

V and J are TRBV27 and TRBJ2-3; 7 bases map to TRBD1. With V trimmed by 5 bases and J by 4 bases, 21 bases remained unmatched. Germline loops: CDR1 MNHEY, CDR2 SMNVEV (reference sequence). This CDR3 is built from 19 residues. The CDR3 is CASSRYGARQGYRPDTQYF. The CDR3 region has the DNA TGTGCCAGCAGTCGGTATGGGGCCAGACAGGGATATCGCCCAGATACGCAGTATTTT.

CDR3 region: CASSGWTSGRGTQYF. CDR3 in DNA: TGCGCCAGCAGTGGCTGGACTAGCGGGAGGGGTACGCAGTATTTT. The chain has TRBV10-1 and TRBJ2-3; 15 bases line up with TRBD2. The CDR3 is 15 residues long. The J segment lost 8 bases and the V segment lost 4 bases, leaving 4 bases of the junction unmatched. CDR1 is WNHNN, CDR2 SYGVQD, per germline (reference sequence).

This chain uses TRBV29-1 with TRBJ2-7; maybe TRBD1 (5 bases). The CDR3 covers 12 residues. The V end lost 3 bases, the J end lost 2 bases, and 8 bases lay between the germline ends. CDR1 and CDR2 from the germline V gene are SQVTM and ANQGSEA. The CDR3 coding sequence is TGCAGCGTTGAGGACAACCCCTACGAGCAGTACTTC. This gives the protein CSVEDNPYEQYF.

This clone was seen a few times. The genes are TRBV7-2 and TRBJ2-2, with 11 bases fitting TRBD2. V was pared by 4 bases and J by 5 bases, with 3 bases of the junction left unmatched. Germline V gene lookup returns CDR1 SGHTA and CDR2 FQGNSA. CDR3 length equals 15 residues. CDR3 sequence reads: CASSSRLAGTGELFF. The CDR3 nucleotides are TGTGCCAGCAGCTCAAGACTAGCGGGGACCGGGGAGCTGTTTTTT.

The J gene is TRBJ2-7, the V gene TRBV7-9; 9 bases fit TRBD2. The V gene end was trimmed by 5 bases and the J gene end by 7 bases; junction bases not matched to a gene: 15. CDR3 size: 16 residues. The germline V gene has CDR1 SEHNR and CDR2 FQNEAQ (reference sequence). CDR3 region: CASSRGFSGSLEEQYF. Here the CDR3 DNA reads TGTGCCAGCAGCCGTGGCTTTAGCGGGAGTCTGGAGGAGCAGTACTTC.

The chain employs TRBV18 and TRBJ1-2; tentatively, D is TRBD1 (6 bases). Germline V gene data show CDR1 as KGHSH and CDR2 as LQKENI. The CDR3 has 16 amino acids. V was cut by 6 bases and J by 3 bases, with 20 bases left in between. CDR3 in amino acids: CASSQQKGGSDYGYTF. The CDR3 nucleotides are TGTGCCAGCTCTCAACAAAAGGGGGGGTCGGACTATGGCTACACCTTC.

This clone was found once. The chain has TRBV30 and TRBJ1-4; possible D gene TRBD1, 5 bases. The CDR3 has 12 residues. In germline, CDR1 is GTSNPN, CDR2 SVGIG (reference sequence). The germline V and J ends were trimmed by 8 bases and 7 bases, with 14 bases remaining between them. Written as DNA, the CDR3 is TGTGCCGGCCAGGGACTTGGTGAAAAACTGTTTTTT. Its translation is CAGQGLGEKLFF.

The chain uses TRBV5-1 and TRBJ1-4; TRBD1 matches at 8 bases. Germline trimming cut 5 bases from V and 7 bases from J; bases unmatched to any gene: 7. The CDR3 is 14 residues long. In germline, CDR1 is SGHRS, CDR2 YFSETQ. The CDR3 sequence: CASRPDREGEKLFF. CDR3 nucleotides: TGCGCCAGCAGGCCGGACAGGGAAGGTGAAAAACTGTTTTTT.

This sequence joins TRBV21-1 and TRBJ2-6; the tabulated D call, TRBD1, remains unverified against the DNA. TRBV21-1 is noted as a pseudogene. The CDR3 is made up of 18 amino acids. CDR3 sequence: CASSTRTGATSGANVLTF. CDR3 bases: TGTGCCAGCAGCACCCGGACAGGGGCCACCTCTGGGGCCAACGTCCTGACTTTC.

This rearrangement joins TRBV29-1 to TRBJ2-1, with D tentatively TRBD2 (5 bases). The CDR3 is 16 amino acids. Germline loops: CDR1 SQVTM, CDR2 ANQGSEA. Trimming removed 0 bases at V and 7 bases at J, with 19 bases between. For the CDR3, the DNA is TGCAGCGTTGAAGATCCCGCGCTTGGGTCGGGGAATGAGCAGTTCTTC. Its translation: CSVEDPALGSGNEQFF.

Details on this clone: The same CDR3 is also encoded by other DNA sequences in this sample. The V gene is TRBV30, the J gene TRBJ1-5; 8 bases match TRBD1. There are 14 residues in the CDR3. The J segment lost 2 bases and the V segment lost 2 bases, leaving 2 bases of the junction unmatched. CDR1 GTSNPN and CDR2 SVGIG come from the germline V gene (reference sequence). Here the CDR3 DNA reads TGTGCCTGGAGTTCGGGACAGGGCAATCAGCCCCAGCATTTT. This gives the protein CAWSSGQGNQPQHF.

V and J are TRBV6-5 and TRBJ2-3; 9 nucleotides align to TRBD2. The V gene's germline CDR1 is MNHEY and CDR2 SVGAGI. Trimming removed 2 bases from V and 2 bases from J; junction bases left unmatched: 5. The CDR3 consists of 16 residues. This CDR3 reads CASSYRPSGITDTQYF. CDR3 DNA sequence: TGTGCCAGCAGTTACCGGCCTAGCGGGATCACAGATACGCAGTATTTT.

The J gene is TRBJ1-5, the V gene TRBV10-3; D is perhaps TRBD1 (6 bases). V dropped 2 bases and J dropped 5 bases, with 7 bases sitting between them. Germline lookup yields CDR1 ENHRY and CDR2 SYGVKD. The CDR3 has 13 residues. The CDR3: CAISEGGDQPQHF. As DNA, the CDR3 is TGTGCCATCAGTGAGGGGGGCGATCAGCCCCAGCATTTT.